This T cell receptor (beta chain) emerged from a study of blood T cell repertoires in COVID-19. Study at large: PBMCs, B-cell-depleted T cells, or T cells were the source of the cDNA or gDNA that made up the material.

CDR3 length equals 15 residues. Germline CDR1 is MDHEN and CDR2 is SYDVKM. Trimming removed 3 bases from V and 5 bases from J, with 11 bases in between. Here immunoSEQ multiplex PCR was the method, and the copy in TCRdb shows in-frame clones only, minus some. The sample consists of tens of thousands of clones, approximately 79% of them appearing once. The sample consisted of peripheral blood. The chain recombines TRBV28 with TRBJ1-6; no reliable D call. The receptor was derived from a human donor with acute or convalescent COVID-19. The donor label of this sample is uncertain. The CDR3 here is CASSFGRAHNSPLHF. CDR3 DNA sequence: TGTGCCAGCAGTTTTGGGAGGGCCCATAATTCACCCCTCCACTTT.